These 2 T cell receptor beta chains came from one sample sequenced in a study of beta chain features in type 1 diabetes. Reverse transcription of all isolated RNA meant that expressed TCRB transcripts were sequenced. The method was immunoSEQ multiplex PCR; TCRdb's version includes in-frame clones alone and lacks a portion of them. The table has around 500,000 clones, approximately 10% seen once. The sample consisted of naive CD4+ T cells from blood. The receptor source for this set is a woman in her late teens or twenties in good health.

This rearrangement joins TRBV10-3 to TRBJ2-3; D remains unclear. The germline V gene has CDR1 ENHRY and CDR2 SYGVKD. V lost 10 bases, J lost 1 base, and 9 bases lay in between. The length of the CDR3 is 12 residues. This CDR3 is CATWGGTDTQYF. CDR3 bases: TGTGCCACATGGGGTGGCACAGATACGCAGTATTTT.

This clone was seen more than once but under ten times. The V call is TRBV4-3, the J call TRBJ2-7; TRBD2 agrees at 10 bases. The CDR3 contains 16 residues. The V gene end was trimmed by 3 bases and the J gene end by 7 bases; junction bases not matched to a gene: 12. The germline gives CDR1 LGHNA, CDR2 YSLEER. Here the CDR3 reads CASSQGPTSGTFEQYF. The CDR3 coding sequence is TGCGCCAGCAGCCAGGGCCCTACTAGCGGGACTTTTGAGCAGTACTTC.